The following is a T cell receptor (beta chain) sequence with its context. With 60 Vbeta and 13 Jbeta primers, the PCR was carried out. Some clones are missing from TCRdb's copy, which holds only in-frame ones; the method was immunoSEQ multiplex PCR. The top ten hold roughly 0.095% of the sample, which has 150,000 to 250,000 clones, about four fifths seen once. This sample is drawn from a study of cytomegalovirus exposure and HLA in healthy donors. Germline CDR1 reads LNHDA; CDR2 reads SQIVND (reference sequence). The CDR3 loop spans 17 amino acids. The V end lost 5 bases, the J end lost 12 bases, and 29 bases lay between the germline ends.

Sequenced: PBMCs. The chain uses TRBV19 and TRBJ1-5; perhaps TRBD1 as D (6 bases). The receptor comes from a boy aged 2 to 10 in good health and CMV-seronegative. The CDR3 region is CASSLQGLDGTNDVQHF. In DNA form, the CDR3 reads TGTGCCAGTAGTCTACAGGGATTGGACGGGACGAATGATGTCCAGCATTTT.